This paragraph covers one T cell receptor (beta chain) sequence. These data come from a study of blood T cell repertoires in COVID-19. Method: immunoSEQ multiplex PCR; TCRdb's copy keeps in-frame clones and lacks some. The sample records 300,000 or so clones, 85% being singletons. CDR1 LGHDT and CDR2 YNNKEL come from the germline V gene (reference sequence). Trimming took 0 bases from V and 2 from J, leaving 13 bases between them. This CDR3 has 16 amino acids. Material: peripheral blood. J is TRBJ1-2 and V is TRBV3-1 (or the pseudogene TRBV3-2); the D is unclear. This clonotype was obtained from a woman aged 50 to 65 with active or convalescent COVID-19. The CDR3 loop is CASSQDRRLENYGYTF. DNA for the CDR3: TGTGCCAGCAGCCAAGACCGACGACTCGAAAACTATGGCTACACCTTC.